This TCR beta chain emerged from a study of identifying expanded T cells in peripheral blood. The study's findings and limits: Differentially abundant clones: 0.95 to 1.5 between replicates, around 16 at about two weeks, over 18 at four. Variance in clone template counts between roughly two-week samples significantly increased with total template count across all healthy donors.

Comment on this clone: Its antigen is undetermined.

During the collection period, no donor immune events like infections were recorded. CDR3 length: 16 amino acids. The germline V and J ends were trimmed by 2 bases and 3 bases, with 13 bases remaining between them. Germline CDR1 MNHEY, CDR2 SVGAGI. Here immunoSEQ multiplex PCR was the method, and the copy in TCRdb shows in-frame clones only, minus some. The sample shows around 100,000 clones, about 87% of them seen only once. This chain uses TRBV6-5 with TRBJ1-4; D remains ambiguous. The TCR was taken from a person aged 18 to 75 in good health. The sample comprised blood. The CDR3 protein is CASSYVGWSANEKLFF. The DNA for the CDR3 is TGTGCCAGCAGTTACGTCGGGTGGTCAGCTAATGAAAAACTGTTTTTT.